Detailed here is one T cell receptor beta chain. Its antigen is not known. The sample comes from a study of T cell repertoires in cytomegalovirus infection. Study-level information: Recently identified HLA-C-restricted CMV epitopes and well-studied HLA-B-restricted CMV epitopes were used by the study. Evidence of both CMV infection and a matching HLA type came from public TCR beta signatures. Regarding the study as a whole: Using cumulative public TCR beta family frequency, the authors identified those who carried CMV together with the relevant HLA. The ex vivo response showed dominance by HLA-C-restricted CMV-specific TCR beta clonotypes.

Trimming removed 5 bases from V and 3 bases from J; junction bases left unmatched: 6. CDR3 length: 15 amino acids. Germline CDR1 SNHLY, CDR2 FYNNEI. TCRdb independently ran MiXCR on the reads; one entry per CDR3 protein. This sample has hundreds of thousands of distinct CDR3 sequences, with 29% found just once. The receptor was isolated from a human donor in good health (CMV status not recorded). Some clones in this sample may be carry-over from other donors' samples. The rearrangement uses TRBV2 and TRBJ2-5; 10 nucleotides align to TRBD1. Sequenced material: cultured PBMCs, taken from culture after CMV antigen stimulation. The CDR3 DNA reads TGTGCCAGCAGTCAAACGGGACAGGGGAAAGAGACCCAGTACTTC. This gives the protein CASSQTGQGKETQYF.